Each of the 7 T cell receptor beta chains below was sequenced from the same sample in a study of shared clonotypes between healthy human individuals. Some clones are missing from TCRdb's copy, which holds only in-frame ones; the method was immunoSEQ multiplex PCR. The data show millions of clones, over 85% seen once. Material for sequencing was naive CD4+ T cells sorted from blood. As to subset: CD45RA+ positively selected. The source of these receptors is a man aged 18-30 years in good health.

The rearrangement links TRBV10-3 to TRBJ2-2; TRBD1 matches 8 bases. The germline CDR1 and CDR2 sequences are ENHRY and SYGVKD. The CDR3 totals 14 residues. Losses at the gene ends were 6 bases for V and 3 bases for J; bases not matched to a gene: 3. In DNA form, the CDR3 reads TGTGCCATCAGGGGGACAGGAGACACCGGGGAGCTGTTTTTT. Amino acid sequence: CAIRGTGDTGELFF.

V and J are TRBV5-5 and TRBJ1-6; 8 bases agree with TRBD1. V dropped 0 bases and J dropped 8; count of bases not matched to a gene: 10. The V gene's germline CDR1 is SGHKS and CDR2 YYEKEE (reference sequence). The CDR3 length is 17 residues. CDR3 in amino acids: CASSLGFVGQGDSPLHF. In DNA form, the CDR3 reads TGTGCCAGCAGCTTGGGTTTTGTCGGACAGGGTGATTCACCCCTCCACTTT.

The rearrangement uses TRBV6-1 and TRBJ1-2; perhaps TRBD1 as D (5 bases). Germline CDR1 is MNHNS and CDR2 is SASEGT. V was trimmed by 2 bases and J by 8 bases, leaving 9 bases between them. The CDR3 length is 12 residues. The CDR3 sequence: CASSEQGWGYTF. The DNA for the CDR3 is TGTGCCAGCAGTGAACAGGGATGGGGCTACACCTTC.

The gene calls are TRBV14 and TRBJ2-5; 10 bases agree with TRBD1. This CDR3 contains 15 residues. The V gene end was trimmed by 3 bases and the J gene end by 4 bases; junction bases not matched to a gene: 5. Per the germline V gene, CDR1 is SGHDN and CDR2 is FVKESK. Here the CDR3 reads CASSHPGQGRETQYF. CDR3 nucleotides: TGTGCCAGCAGCCATCCGGGACAGGGGCGAGAGACCCAGTACTTC.

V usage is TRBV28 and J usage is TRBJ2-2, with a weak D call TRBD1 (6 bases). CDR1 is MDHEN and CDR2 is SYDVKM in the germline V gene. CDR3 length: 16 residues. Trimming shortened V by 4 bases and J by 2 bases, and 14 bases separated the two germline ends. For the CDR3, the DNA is TGTGCCAGCAGTTCTCCCGCAGGGGCCAACACCGGGGAGCTGTTTTTT. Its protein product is CASSSPAGANTGELFF.

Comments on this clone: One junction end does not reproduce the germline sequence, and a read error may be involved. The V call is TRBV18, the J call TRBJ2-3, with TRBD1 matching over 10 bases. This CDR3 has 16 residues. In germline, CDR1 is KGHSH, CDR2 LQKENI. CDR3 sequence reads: CASSPPLTGGTDTRYF. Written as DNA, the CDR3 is TGTGCCAGCTCACCACCGTTGACAGGGGGCACAGATACGCGGTATTTT.

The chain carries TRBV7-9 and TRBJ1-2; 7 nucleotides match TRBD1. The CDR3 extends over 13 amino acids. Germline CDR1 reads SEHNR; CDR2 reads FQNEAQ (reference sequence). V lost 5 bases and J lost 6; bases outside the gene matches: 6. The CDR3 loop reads CASSVTGEDGYTF. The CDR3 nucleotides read TGTGCCAGCAGCGTAACAGGGGAGGATGGCTACACCTTC.